This passage covers 22 T cell receptor beta chains from one sample sequenced in a study of PD-L1 blockade in urothelial cancer. Sequenced by immunoSEQ multiplex PCR; TCRdb stores in-frame clones only, minus some. Seen here are around 56,000 clones, 70% to 90% observed once, and the top ten hold less than 3.5%. Sequenced here: PBMCs, sampled around atezolizumab (anti-PD-L1) treatment. The receptors stem from a middle-aged man with urothelial cancer.

The chain recombines TRBV5-1 with TRBJ2-3; TRBD2 matches 9 bases. V was clipped by 4 bases and J by 8 bases; unmatched bases: 14. Germline values: CDR1 SGHRS, CDR2 YFSETQ. This CDR3 comprises 16 residues. CDR3 DNA sequence: TGCGCCAGCAGCCGCGCTGCCCGGGCGGGAGGGTCTACGCAGTATTTT. This translates into CASSRAARAGGSTQYF.

The V call is TRBV14, the J call TRBJ1-1; D may be TRBD1 (5 bases). V was trimmed by 3 bases and J by 3 bases, leaving 8 bases between them. The CDR3 spans 13 residues. Germline CDR1 SGHDN, CDR2 FVKESK. The CDR3 reads CASSQQGYTEAFF. The CDR3 DNA sequence: TGTGCCAGCAGCCAGCAGGGTTACACTGAAGCTTTCTTT.

The chain joins TRBV6-5 to TRBJ1-2, with TRBD1 identical over 9 bases. CDR3 length: 14 residues. Germline-derived CDR1 and CDR2 are MNHEY and SVGAGI. V shed 4 bases and J 2 bases; nucleotides not matched to a gene: 2. The CDR3 region has the DNA TGTGCCAGCAGTTCAGGACAGGGGAACTATGGCTACACCTTC. Protein sequence: CASSSGQGNYGYTF.

The chain joins TRBV5-4 to TRBJ1-1; 11 nucleotides agree with TRBD1. Germline values: CDR1 SGHNT, CDR2 YYREEE (reference sequence). The CDR3 covers 14 residues. Losses at the gene ends were 3 bases for V and 5 bases for J; bases not matched to a gene: 3. CDR3 sequence (DNA): TGTGCCAGCAGCTGGGGACAGGGGGGGACTGAAGCTTTCTTT. It translates to CASSWGQGGTEAFF.

A single count supports this clone. This chain connects TRBV7-8 to TRBJ1-2; D may be TRBD1 (5 bases). V gave up 5 bases and J gave up 5 bases, with 9 bases separating them. The germline V gene has CDR1 SGHVS and CDR2 FQNEAQ. There are 12 residues in the CDR3. The CDR3 DNA follows: TGTGCCAGCAGCGGGGCAGGGTATGGCTACACCTTC. Protein: CASSGAGYGYTF.

The chain joins TRBV5-4 to TRBJ1-5; D gene unclear. Germline V gene sequence: CDR1 SGHNT, CDR2 YYREEE (reference sequence). The length of the CDR3 is 12 residues. V was pared by 1 base and J by 7 bases, with 6 bases between. The chain's CDR3 is CASSLPGQPQHF. The CDR3 DNA is TGTGCCAGCAGCTTGCCCGGGCAGCCCCAGCATTTT.

A note on this clone: The junction differs from germline at one of its ends, possibly a read error. The chain employs TRBV2 and TRBJ2-2; TRBD2 might be the D (6 bases). This CDR3 comprises 14 residues. Per germline, CDR1 SNHLY and CDR2 FYNNEI. The CDR3 DNA sequence: TGTGCCAGCATCCCTAGCGCGAACCCCGGGGAGCTGTTTTTT. Translated, it gives CASIPSANPGELFF.

This rearrangement joins TRBV5-1 to TRBJ1-5; a possible D gene is TRBD1 (6 bases). The CDR3 consists of 14 residues. Trimming took 4 bases from V and 5 from J, leaving 13 bases between them. Germline V gene data show CDR1 as SGHRS and CDR2 as YFSETQ. Here the CDR3 DNA reads TGCGCCAGCAGCCCGGGACAAGGTTATCAGCCCCAGCATTTT. It translates to CASSPGQGYQPQHF.

The DNA for the CDR3 is TGCAGCGTTCTACCAGGGGGCGGAGACGAGCAGTACTTC. It codes for CSVLPGGGDEQYF. The J gene is TRBJ2-7, the V gene TRBV29-1, with 8 bases that match TRBD1. The V gene end was trimmed by 5 bases and the J gene end by 5 bases; junction bases not matched to a gene: 8. The CDR3 sequence is 13 residues long. Germline CDR1 is SQVTM and CDR2 is ANQGSEA.

The rearrangement links TRBV6-1 to TRBJ2-7, with TRBD2 matching 8 bases. Germline-derived CDR1 and CDR2 are MNHNS and SASEGT. Trimming at V came to 6 bases and at J to 4 bases, leaving 5 bases not matched to a gene. CDR3 length: 13 residues. CDR3 region: CASRVGGVYEQYF. The CDR3 region has the DNA TGTGCCAGCAGGGTCGGGGGGGTATACGAGCAGTACTTC.

The rearrangement joins TRBV5-1 to TRBJ2-3; D possibly corresponds to TRBD2 (7 bases). The CDR3 is 15 amino acids. Per the germline V gene, CDR1 is SGHRS and CDR2 is YFSETQ. Trimming took 2 bases from V and 4 from J, leaving 14 bases between them. CDR3 in amino acids: CASSFRAGAADTQYF. The CDR3 nucleotides read TGCGCCAGCAGCTTCCGGGCGGGGGCCGCAGATACGCAGTATTTT.

The chain is built from TRBV11-2 and TRBJ1-5, with D maybe TRBD1 (6 bases). In germline, CDR1 is SGHAT, CDR2 FQNNGV. V lost 6 bases and J lost 5, with 20 bases in between. This CDR3 is built from 16 residues. The CDR3: CASSPGRGGADQPQHF. For the CDR3, the DNA is TGTGCCAGCAGTCCCGGACGAGGGGGGGCGGATCAGCCCCAGCATTTT.

The sample holds one count of this clone. V gene TRBV5-4 combines with J gene TRBJ2-5, with 10 bases identical to TRBD2. Germline CDR1 SGHNT, CDR2 YYREEE (reference sequence). This CDR3 is built from 15 residues. V shed 1 base and J 2 bases; nucleotides not matched to a gene: 2. In DNA, the CDR3 is TGTGCCAGCAGCTTGTTTAGCGGGAGGCAAGAGACCCAGTACTTC. This gives the protein CASSLFSGRQETQYF.

CDR3 in DNA: TGTGCCAGCTCACCAGTATCGGGAGACATCCGCCTGGGGACTGAAGCTTTCTTT. As protein: CASSPVSGDIRLGTEAFF. This sequence joins TRBV18 and TRBJ1-1; D call uncertain. Germline-derived CDR1 and CDR2 are KGHSH and LQKENI. V was trimmed by 2 bases and J by 5 bases, leaving 24 bases between them. The CDR3 spans 18 residues.

V is TRBV6-6 and J is TRBJ1-2; D ambiguous. V gave up 5 bases and J gave up 8 bases, with 18 bases separating them. Germline CDR1 MNHNY, CDR2 SVGAGI (reference sequence). The CDR3 runs 14 residues. CDR3 sequence: CASSPPVGVGGYTF. In DNA, the CDR3 is TGTGCCAGCAGTCCCCCTGTGGGTGTCGGGGGCTACACCTTC.

This clone has just a few counts. The chain carries TRBV28 and TRBJ1-5, with TRBD1 as a possible D gene (6 bases). CDR3 length: 19 residues. Trimming removed 2 bases at V and 0 bases at J, with 20 bases between. Germline V gene data show CDR1 as MDHEN and CDR2 as SYDVKM. For the CDR3, the DNA is TGTGCCAGCAGTTTAATCGCGGGCACAAGACAGGCTAGCAATCAGCCCCAGCATTTT. Translating it yields CASSLIAGTRQASNQPQHF.

The J gene is TRBJ2-5, the V gene TRBV5-1; 11 bases are a match to TRBD2. The V and J ends lost 4 bases and 5 bases, in that order; junction bases with no gene match: 4. CDR1 is SGHRS and CDR2 is YFSETQ in the germline V gene. The CDR3 consists of 14 residues. Here the CDR3 DNA reads TGCGCCAGCAGCCCAGGGACTAGCGGCGAGACCCAGTACTTC. It codes for CASSPGTSGETQYF. Supplemented by reference TRBV5-1 and TRBJ2-5, the full variable domain reads KAGVTQTPRYLIKTRGQQVTLSCSPISGHRSVSWYQQTPGQGLQFLFEYFSETQRNKGNFPGRFSGRQFSNSRSEMNVSTLELGDSALYLCASSPGTSGETQYFGPGTRLLVL.

The V gene is TRBV6-1, the J gene TRBJ1-2; D gene ambiguous. The CDR3 runs 14 residues. From germline, CDR1 is MNHNS and CDR2 SASEGT. V was pared by 0 bases and J by 4 bases, with 9 bases between. The CDR3 sequence is CASSEASTLYGYTF. DNA for the CDR3: TGTGCCAGCAGTGAAGCCAGTACCCTCTATGGCTACACCTTC.

J is TRBJ2-1 and V is TRBV5-1, with TRBD2 matching 8 bases. The V gene's germline CDR1 is SGHRS and CDR2 YFSETQ. This CDR3 comprises 13 residues. V gave up 2 bases and J gave up 7 bases; unmatched junction bases: 2. The CDR3 coding sequence is TGCGCCAGCAGCTTAGCGGGAGTGAATGAGCAGTTCTTC. Protein product: CASSLAGVNEQFF. Together with reference TRBV5-1 and TRBJ2-1, the CDR3 gives the full variable domain: KAGVTQTPRYLIKTRGQQVTLSCSPISGHRSVSWYQQTPGQGLQFLFEYFSETQRNKGNFPGRFSGRQFSNSRSEMNVSTLELGDSALYLCASSLAGVNEQFFGPGTRLTVL.

The chain links TRBV4-1 to TRBJ1-6, with D possibly matching TRBD1 (6 bases). CDR3 length equals 13 residues. Germline CDR1 MGHRA, CDR2 YSYEKL. Trimming removed 6 bases from V and 7 bases from J, with 10 bases in between. CDR3 sequence (DNA): TGCGCCAGCAGAGGACAGCTCAATTCACCCCTCCACTTT. Its protein product is CASRGQLNSPLHF.

The V call is TRBV6-1, the J call TRBJ2-2, with TRBD1 as a possible D gene (6 bases). The germline CDR1 and CDR2 sequences are MNHNS and SASEGT. V shed 3 bases and J shed 7 bases, with 12 bases lying between them. CDR3 length: 14 amino acids. This chain's CDR3 is CASSEIEGDGELFF. CDR3 nucleotide sequence: TGTGCCAGCAGTGAGATTGAGGGGGACGGGGAGCTGTTTTTT.

V usage is TRBV7-9 and J usage is TRBJ2-5, with 9 bases aligning to TRBD2. Germline CDR1 is SEHNR and CDR2 is FQNEAQ (reference sequence). This CDR3 spans 17 amino acids. V shed 5 bases and J 2 bases; nucleotides not matched to a gene: 12. The CDR3 DNA is TGTGCCAGCAGCGAAGGGGCGCTAGCGGGATCACAAGAGACCCAGTACTTC. Translating gives CASSEGALAGSQETQYF.